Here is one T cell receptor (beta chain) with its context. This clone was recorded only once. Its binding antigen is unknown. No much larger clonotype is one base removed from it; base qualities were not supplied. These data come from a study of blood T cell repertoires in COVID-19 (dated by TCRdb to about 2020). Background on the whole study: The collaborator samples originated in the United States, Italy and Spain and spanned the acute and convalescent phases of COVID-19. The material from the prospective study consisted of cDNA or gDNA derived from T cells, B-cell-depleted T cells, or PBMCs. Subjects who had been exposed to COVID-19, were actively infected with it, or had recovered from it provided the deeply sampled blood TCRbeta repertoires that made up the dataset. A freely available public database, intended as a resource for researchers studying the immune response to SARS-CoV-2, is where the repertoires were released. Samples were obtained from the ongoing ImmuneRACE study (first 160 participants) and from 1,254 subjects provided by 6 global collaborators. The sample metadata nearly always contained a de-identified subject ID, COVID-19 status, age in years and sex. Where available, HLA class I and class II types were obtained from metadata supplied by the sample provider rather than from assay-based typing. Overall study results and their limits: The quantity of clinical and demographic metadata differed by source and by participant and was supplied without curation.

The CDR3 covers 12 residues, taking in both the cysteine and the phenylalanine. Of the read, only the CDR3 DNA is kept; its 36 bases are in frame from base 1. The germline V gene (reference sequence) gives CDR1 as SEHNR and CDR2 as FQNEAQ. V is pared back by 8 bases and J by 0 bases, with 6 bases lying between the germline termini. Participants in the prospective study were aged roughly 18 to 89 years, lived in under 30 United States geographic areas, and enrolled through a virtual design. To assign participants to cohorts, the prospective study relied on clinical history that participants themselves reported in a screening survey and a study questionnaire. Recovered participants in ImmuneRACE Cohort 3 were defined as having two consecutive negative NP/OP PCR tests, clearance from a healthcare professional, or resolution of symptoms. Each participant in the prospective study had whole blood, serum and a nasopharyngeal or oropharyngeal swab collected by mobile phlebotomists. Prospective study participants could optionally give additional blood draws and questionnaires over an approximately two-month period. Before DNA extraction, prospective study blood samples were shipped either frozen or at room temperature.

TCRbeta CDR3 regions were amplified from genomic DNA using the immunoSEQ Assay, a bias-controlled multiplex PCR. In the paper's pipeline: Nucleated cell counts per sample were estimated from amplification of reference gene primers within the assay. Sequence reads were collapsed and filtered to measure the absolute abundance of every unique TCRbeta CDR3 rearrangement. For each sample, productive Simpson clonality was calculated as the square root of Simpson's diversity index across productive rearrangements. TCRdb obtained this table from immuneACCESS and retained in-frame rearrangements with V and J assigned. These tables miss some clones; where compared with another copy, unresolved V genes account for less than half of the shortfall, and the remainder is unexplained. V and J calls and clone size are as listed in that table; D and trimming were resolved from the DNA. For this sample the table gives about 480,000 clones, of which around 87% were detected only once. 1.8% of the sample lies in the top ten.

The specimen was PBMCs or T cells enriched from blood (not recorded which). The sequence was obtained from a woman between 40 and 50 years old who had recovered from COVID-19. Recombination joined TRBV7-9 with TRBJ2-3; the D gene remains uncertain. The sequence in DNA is TGTGCCAGCCGTATTAGCACAGATACGCAGTATTTT. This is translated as CASRISTDTQYF.